The 7 T cell receptor beta chains below all came from one sample that was sequenced in a study of T cell responses to AZD1222 COVID-19 vaccine. Assay: immunoSEQ multiplex PCR; the TCRdb copy retains only in-frame clones and omits some. Among 45,000 to 70,000 clones listed, more than 70% were seen once. The specimen was peripheral blood, collected 28 days after the second AZD1222 dose. These receptors all come from an adult who received the AZD1222 COVID-19 vaccine.

This chain connects TRBV7-9 to TRBJ2-3; 7 bases fit TRBD2. The CDR3 length is 14 residues. CDR1 SEHNR and CDR2 FQNEAQ come from the germline V gene (reference sequence). Trimming took 1 base from V and 4 from J; bases not matched to a gene: 2. This CDR3 is CASSLGGSPDTQYF. CDR3 bases: TGTGCCAGCAGCTTAGGCGGGAGCCCAGATACGCAGTATTTT.

The chain recombines TRBV5-1 with TRBJ1-5; TRBD1 is a possible D gene (6 bases). Trimming stripped 0 bases from V and 5 bases from J, with 12 bases between. The CDR3 totals 15 residues. CDR1 is SGHRS, CDR2 YFSETQ, per germline. CDR3 coding DNA: TGCGCCAGCAGCTTGGAGGGGGGGACCTATCAGCCCCAGCATTTT. This sequence encodes CASSLEGGTYQPQHF.

The V gene is TRBV27, the J gene TRBJ2-7, with D uncertain. V lost 0 bases, J lost 3 bases, and 12 bases lay in between. CDR1 is MNHEY and CDR2 is SMNVEV in the germline V gene (reference sequence). The CDR3 spans 15 residues. CDR3 coding DNA: TGTGCCAGCAGTTTATCGGACGGATCCTTCTACGAGCAGTACTTC. It is translated as CASSLSDGSFYEQYF.

The genes are TRBV6-5 and TRBJ2-7; no definite D call. V lost 0 bases to trimming and J lost 5 bases, with 5 bases between them. Germline V CDR1 and CDR2: MNHEY, SVGAGI. The CDR3 has 12 amino acids. The CDR3 region has the DNA TGTGCCAGCAGTTACTCGCGAAACGAGCAGTACTTC. Translation gives CASSYSRNEQYF.

This clone was picked up one time. The genes are TRBV6-2 or TRBV6-3 and TRBJ1-5; D unclear. V shed 7 bases and J shed 5 bases, with 12 bases lying between them. The CDR3 totals 13 residues. Germline assignment: CDR1 MNHEY and CDR2 SVGEGT. CDR3 sequence: CASTPLPDQPQHF. DNA for the CDR3: TGTGCCAGCACCCCACTGCCGGATCAGCCCCAGCATTTT.

The genes are TRBV19 and TRBJ2-3, with a possible D match to TRBD1 (8 bases). V lost 3 bases and J lost 5, with 18 bases in between. The CDR3 totals 16 residues. Germline CDR1 and CDR2: LNHDA and SQIVND (reference sequence). The CDR3 here is CASSMVTGGGEDTQYF. DNA for the CDR3: TGTGCCAGTAGTATGGTTACAGGGGGAGGGGAAGATACGCAGTATTTT.

The chain couples TRBV19 to TRBJ1-2, with TRBD1 matching 9 bases. The CDR3 covers 12 residues. The ends lost 9 bases at V and 2 bases at J; junction bases unmatched: 1. Germline V gives CDR1 LNHDA, CDR2 SQIVND (reference sequence). The DNA for the CDR3 is TGTGCCAGCGGGACAGGGAACTATGGCTACACCTTC. Amino acids: CASGTGNYGYTF.